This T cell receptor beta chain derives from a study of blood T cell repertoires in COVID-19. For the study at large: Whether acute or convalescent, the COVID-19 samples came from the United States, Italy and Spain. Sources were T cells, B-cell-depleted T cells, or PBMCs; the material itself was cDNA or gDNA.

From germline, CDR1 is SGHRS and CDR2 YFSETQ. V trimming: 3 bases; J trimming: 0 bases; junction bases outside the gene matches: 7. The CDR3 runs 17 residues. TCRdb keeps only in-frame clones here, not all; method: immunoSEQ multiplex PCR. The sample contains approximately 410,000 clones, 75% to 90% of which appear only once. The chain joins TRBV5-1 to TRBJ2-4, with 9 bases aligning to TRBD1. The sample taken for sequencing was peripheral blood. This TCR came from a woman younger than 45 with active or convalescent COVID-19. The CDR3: CASSWGDRELAKNIQYF. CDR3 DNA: TGCGCCAGCAGCTGGGGGGACAGGGAACTAGCCAAAAACATTCAGTACTTC.